This entry concerns a single TCR beta chain. Its recognized antigen is unknown. Per-nucleotide qualities are absent, and no much larger clonotype sits a single base away. CDR3 length: 15 amino acids, cysteine to phenylalanine. Kept here is only the CDR3 DNA, which spans 45 bases and is read in frame from base 1. Between the V and J ends, shortened by 0 bases and 4 bases respectively, the junction contains 12 bases. Per the germline V gene, MNHGY is the CDR1 and SAAAGT is the CDR2. This entry is derived from a study of sequential checkpoint blockade in melanoma (dated by TCRdb to between 2018 and 2021). A note on the overall study: In a 1:1 randomization, patients received either first-line nivolumab then ipilimumab (arm A) or ipilimumab then nivolumab (arm B). Maintenance nivolumab came after each of the two trial sequences. DNA from 75 to 95 pretreatment melanoma tumor samples underwent TCRbeta immunosequencing. Matched tumor biopsies were taken from some 20 patients before treatment and at week 13, after single-agent nivolumab (arm A) or ipilimumab (arm B). The same lesion was the source of about 80% of the matched pre- and post-treatment tumor biopsy pairs.

Explained via the paper, the treatment or condition label denotes: randomized to nivolumab then ipilimumab (arm A) or the reverse (arm B). None of the trial patients had been given prior DNA-damaging chemotherapy. CheckMate 064, a randomized, open-label phase II trial of sequential checkpoint blockade, was the source of the samples, all of which came from patients with melanoma. Genomic DNA from formalin-fixed paraffin-embedded (FFPE) tissue samples served as the input for tumor TCR sequencing. The investigation overall reported the following: The model for predicting response that combines TCR metrics with mutation burden needs to be validated in larger, independent patient cohorts. Tumor T-cell fraction and clonality were correlated with PD-L1 staining and CD8+ T-cell counts, but not with mutational load. Small sample sizes and reduced statistical power limited the analyses of tumor T-cell fraction within each arm. Patients whose tumor T-cell fraction and clonality increased by week 13 were about 30 times more likely to achieve clinical benefit. In the nivolumab-first arm (arm A), pretreatment tumor TIL clonality was associated with response (P = .04).

TCRbeta CDR3 regions were immunosequenced from genomic DNA with the immunoSEQ Assay. Before high-throughput sequencing, genomic DNA was amplified using bias-controlled multiplex PCR. As for the authors' bioinformatics: To quantify the absolute abundance of each unique TCRbeta CDR3 region, the sequences were collapsed and filtered. Clonality, defined as 1 minus Pielou's evenness, was calculated using only productive rearrangements. Tumor T-cell fraction was computed by normalizing TCRbeta template counts to usable DNA, estimated from several housekeeping genes. A previously published method was used to identify clones whose frequencies were significantly greater in on-treatment samples than in baseline samples. TCRdb took this table from immuneACCESS and kept in-frame rearrangements with V and J called. Such tables lack part of the clones; where checked against another copy, unresolved V genes explain under half of the gap, and the rest is unexplained. V, J and clone size reflect that table, while D and trimming were determined from the DNA. The sample table records about 11,000 clones; under 30% of these occur just once. The ten largest clones represent roughly a quarter of the sample.

The sample in question was tumor tissue (inferred from file names), obtained from a patient given nivolumab and ipilimumab in sequence. This chain joins TRBV6-8 to TRBJ1-2, with TRBD1 perhaps the D gene, on 5 matching bases. The source is a human donor with melanoma. The DNA sequence is as follows: TGTGCCAGCAGTTACTCGATCTCCGGGACCTATGGCTACACCTTC. Its protein is CASSYSISGTYGYTF.